A single sample is the source of the 25 T cell receptor beta chains below, sequenced in a study of OX40 agonist ivuxolimab in advanced cancers. Library construction relied on the immunoSEQ multiplex PCR assay. This immuneACCESS table, as held by TCRdb, lists in-frame sequences with V and J called but not all clones. Of the missing ones, under half trace to an unresolved V gene in checked studies; the others have no known cause. The sample table lists 65,000 to 80,000 clones, around 93% of them with a count of one. More than 12% of the sample belongs to the ten largest clones. The source material was CD4+ or CD8+ T cells sorted from blood, sampled in a trial of the OX40 agonist ivuxolimab. All receptors come from an adult with an advanced solid tumor such as melanoma, head and neck, liver or kidney cancer.

This clone was recorded a few times. This chain joins TRBV7-9 and TRBJ2-1, with TRBD2 matching over 11 bases. The CDR3 runs to 15 residues. CDR1 is SEHNR, CDR2 FQNEAQ, per germline (reference sequence). J gave up 3 bases and V 6 bases, and 4 bases lay outside the gene matches. The CDR3, as DNA: TGTGCCAGCAGTTACCTAGCGGGAGGCTACAATGAGCAGTTCTTC. Translation: CASSYLAGGYNEQFF.

The rearrangement uses TRBV11-2 and TRBJ2-5, with D perhaps matching TRBD2 (6 bases). Germline CDR1 SGHAT, CDR2 FQNNGV. The V and J ends lost 5 bases and 5 bases respectively, with 24 bases between them. This CDR3 comprises 17 residues. This CDR3 is CASSPRGSGRGRETQYF. CDR3 in DNA: TGTGCCAGCAGCCCGCGGGGTAGCGGTCGGGGACGGGAGACCCAGTACTTC.

The chain couples TRBV27 to TRBJ2-4; 7 bases align to TRBD1. With 5 bases clipped from V and 11 bases from J, the junction kept 9 bases outside the gene matches. The CDR3 has 13 residues. Per germline, CDR1 MNHEY and CDR2 SMNVEV (reference sequence). The chain's CDR3 is CASSPGQLSLQYF. CDR3 sequence (DNA): TGTGCCAGCAGTCCGGGACAGTTATCACTTCAGTACTTC.

V is TRBV16 and J is TRBJ2-7, with unresolved D. The germline V gene encodes CDR1 KGHSY and CDR2 FQNENV. The length of the CDR3 is 13 residues. Trimming took off 0 bases at V and 4 bases at J, with 7 bases between the two ends. CDR3 in amino acids: CASSQSLEYEQYF. The CDR3 DNA follows: TGTGCCAGCAGCCAATCTCTTGAATACGAGCAGTACTTC.

The chain recombines TRBV7-9 with TRBJ2-7, with TRBD1 matching 8 bases. The CDR3 runs to 16 residues. The V segment lost 0 bases and the J segment 1 base; nucleotides outside the gene matches: 5. Germline CDR1 reads SEHNR; CDR2 reads FQNEAQ (reference sequence). The CDR3, as DNA: TGTGCCAGCAGCTTAGCCAGACAGGGGAATTCCTACGAGCAGTACTTC. Translation gives CASSLARQGNSYEQYF. Combining the CDR3 with reference TRBV7-9 and TRBJ2-7 gives the whole variable domain DTGVSQNPRHKITKRGQNVTFRCDPISEHNRLYWYRQTLGQGPEFLTYFQNEAQLEKSRLLSDRFSAERPKGSFSTLEIQRTEQGDSAMYLCASSLARQGNSYEQYFGPGTRLTVT.

This clone was observed once. This rearrangement joins TRBV5-1 to TRBJ2-1, with 7 bases lining up with TRBD2. After removal of 4 bases from V and 5 bases from J, the junction contained 6 bases not matched to a gene. CDR3 length equals 14 residues. Germline CDR1 is SGHRS and CDR2 is YFSETQ. CDR3 coding DNA: TGCGCCAGCAGCACGGGACTATATAACAATGAGCAGTTCTTC. Protein: CASSTGLYNNEQFF.

The V call is TRBV7-2, the J call TRBJ2-1, with 16 bases identical to TRBD2. CDR3 length equals 18 residues. Germline CDR1 and CDR2: SGHTA and FQGNSA. The junction had 5 bases not matched to a gene; V was cut back by 4 bases and J by 2 bases. The CDR3 sequence is CASSSGLAGGEAYNEQFF. In nucleotides, the CDR3 is TGTGCCAGCAGCTCGGGACTAGCGGGAGGGGAGGCCTACAATGAGCAGTTCTTC.

This chain uses TRBV29-1 with TRBJ1-4; 9 bases agree with TRBD1. CDR3 length equals 15 residues. The germline CDR1 and CDR2 sequences are SQVTM and ANQGSEA. The J segment lost 10 bases and the V segment lost 3 bases, leaving 12 bases of the junction unmatched. DNA of the CDR3: TGCAGCGTTGATGGAGCCGGGACAGGGCCACCAAAACTGTTTTTT. Its protein is CSVDGAGTGPPKLFF.

The V and J genes are TRBV11-3 and TRBJ2-1; weak D call: TRBD2 (6 bases). Germline-derived CDR1 and CDR2 are SGHNT and YENEEA. The CDR3 is 13 residues long. V was trimmed by 3 bases and J by 5 bases, leaving 8 bases between them. The DNA of the CDR3 is TGTGCCAGCAGCTTTTCGGGGGACAATGAGCAGTTCTTC. Its protein product is CASSFSGDNEQFF.

The chain has TRBV11-2 and TRBJ1-1; D perhaps matches TRBD1 (6 bases). This CDR3 has 18 amino acids. V was trimmed by 3 bases and J by 0 bases, leaving 20 bases between them. Per germline, CDR1 SGHAT and CDR2 FQNNGV. The CDR3 DNA follows: TGTGCCAGCAGCTTCGCTTATCAGGGGAGGGGTATGAACACTGAAGCTTTCTTT. Amino acids: CASSFAYQGRGMNTEAFF.

This sequence joins TRBV29-1 and TRBJ2-5, with 7 bases lining up with TRBD1. Germline lookup yields CDR1 SQVTM and CDR2 ANQGSEA. The CDR3 contains 13 residues. The J segment lost 1 base and the V segment lost 2 bases, leaving 1 base of the junction unmatched. The CDR3, as DNA: TGCAGCGTTGAACAGGGGGTCCAAGAGACCCAGTACTTC. It encodes CSVEQGVQETQYF. Together with reference TRBV29-1 and TRBJ2-5, the CDR3 gives the full variable domain: SAVISQKPSRDICQRGTSLTIQCQVDSQVTMMFWYRQQPGQSLTLIATANQGSEATYESGFVIDKFPISRPNLTFSTLTVSNMSPEDSSIYLCSVEQGVQETQYFGPGTRLLVL.

The chain joins TRBV28 to TRBJ1-1; D gene uncertain. Looked up from germline, CDR1 is MDHEN and CDR2 is SYDVKM. Trimming took off 4 bases at V and 4 bases at J, with 4 bases between the two ends. The CDR3 is 11 residues long. In nucleotides, the CDR3 is TGTGCCAGCAGTTATGGCACTGAAGCTTTCTTT. This sequence encodes CASSYGTEAFF.

For the CDR3, the DNA is TGTGCCAGCAGCCCTTTTGGACAGGTAGATTATGAAAAACTGTTTTTT. Its translation: CASSPFGQVDYEKLFF. This chain links TRBV27 with TRBJ1-4; 7 nucleotides agree with TRBD1. V shed 6 bases and J 6 bases; nucleotides not matched to a gene: 13. Per germline, CDR1 MNHEY and CDR2 SMNVEV (reference sequence). This CDR3 has 16 residues.

This CDR3 is CASSLAGFDMNTEAFF. CDR3 coding DNA: TGTGCCAGCAGCTTAGCAGGTTTCGACATGAACACTGAAGCTTTCTTT. This chain links TRBV7-9 with TRBJ1-1, with D unclear. There are 16 residues in the CDR3. V lost 0 bases and J 0 bases, leaving 11 bases between the germline ends. Germline V gene lookup returns CDR1 SEHNR and CDR2 FQNEAQ (reference sequence).

The rearrangement uses TRBV12-2 and TRBJ2-2; TRBD2, the table's D call, was not compared with the DNA. TRBV12-2 is a known pseudogene. The CDR3 is 14 amino acids. The CDR3 region is CASRLELSTGELFF. As DNA, the CDR3 is TGTGCAAGTCGCTTAGAACTATCCACCGGGGAGCTGTTTTTT.

This chain links TRBV6-5 with TRBJ1-1; 9 nucleotides line up with TRBD1. The CDR3 consists of 16 residues. The V gene's germline CDR1 is MNHEY and CDR2 SVGAGI. V dropped 4 bases and J dropped 1; count of bases not matched to a gene: 7. The DNA of the CDR3 is TGTGCCAGCAGTTCCCACTGGACAGGGGAGAACACTGAAGCTTTCTTT. It encodes CASSSHWTGENTEAFF.

The chain carries TRBV4-3 and TRBJ2-7; possible D gene TRBD1, 6 bases. Germline CDR1 LGHNA, CDR2 YSLEER. Trimming took off 1 base at V and 1 base at J, with 11 bases between the two ends. The CDR3 is 15 residues long. The chain's CDR3 is CASSQVNTGSYEQYF. The CDR3 DNA reads as TGCGCCAGCAGCCAAGTAAATACAGGGTCCTACGAGCAGTACTTC.

V gene TRBV25-1 combines with J gene TRBJ1-4; D possibly corresponds to TRBD1 (5 bases). CDR3 size: 14 residues. The V and J ends lost 4 bases and 8 bases respectively, with 14 bases between them. Germline V gene lookup returns CDR1 MGHDK and CDR2 SYGVNS. The CDR3 region has the DNA TGTGCCAGCAGTGCACTGGGGCAGCGAGAAAAACTGTTTTTT. It is translated as CASSALGQREKLFF.

The rearrangement uses TRBV9 and TRBJ1-1; 9 positions match TRBD1. Germline V CDR1 and CDR2: SGDLS, YYNGEE. The CDR3 contains 16 residues. Losses at the gene ends were 2 bases for V and 1 base for J; bases not matched to a gene: 6. In DNA, the CDR3 is TGTGCCAGCAGCGTTTGGGGACAGGGTCAGAACACTGAAGCTTTCTTT. This codes for CASSVWGQGQNTEAFF.

CDR3 sequence: CASSEGETAYGYTF. CDR3 sequence (DNA): TGTGCCAGCAGTGAAGGTGAGACAGCTTATGGCTACACCTTC. The V call is TRBV6-1, the J call TRBJ1-2; a weak D match, TRBD1 (5 bases). The CDR3 runs to 14 residues. CDR1 and CDR2 (germline): MNHNS, SASEGT. The V end was cut by 1 base, the J end by 5 bases, with 11 bases between.

Of note for this clone: At one boundary the junction diverges from the germline segment, which might be a read error. This chain joins TRBV19 and TRBJ2-7, with TRBD2 matching 9 bases. Germline V gene lookup returns CDR1 LNHDA and CDR2 SQIVND (reference sequence). This CDR3 contains 14 residues. CDR3 sequence: CANSRGLAGDEQYF. CDR3 DNA: TGTGCCAATAGTAGGGGACTAGCTGGCGACGAGCAGTACTTC. Full variable domain (outside the CDR3, taken from reference TRBV19 and TRBJ2-7): DGGITQSPKYLFRKEGQNVTLSCEQNLNHDAMYWYRQDPGQGLRLIYYSQIVNDFQKGDIAEGYSVSREKKESFPLTVTSAQKNPTAFYLCANSRGLAGDEQYFGPGTRLTVT.

V gene TRBV20-1 combines with J gene TRBJ1-1; 7 bases map to TRBD1. Germline trimming cut 0 bases from V and 11 bases from J; bases unmatched to any gene: 3. The CDR3 has 11 amino acids. Germline V CDR1 and CDR2: DFQATT, SNEGSKA (reference sequence). The CDR3 is CSAREGGGAFF. CDR3 in DNA: TGCAGTGCTAGAGAAGGGGGCGGCGCTTTCTTT.

V is TRBV15 and J is TRBJ2-3, with D possibly matching TRBD1 (5 bases). Germline CDR1 is LNHNV and CDR2 is YYDKDF (reference sequence). V was cut by 3 bases and J by 3 bases, with 10 bases left in between. The CDR3 covers 14 residues. The CDR3 nucleotides read TGTGCCACCAGCAGGAAGGGGCAGACAGATACGCAGTATTTT. Amino acids: CATSRKGQTDTQYF.

The chain links TRBV11-2 to TRBJ2-1; perhaps TRBD1 as D (6 bases). CDR3 length equals 17 residues. CDR1 is SGHAT and CDR2 is FQNNGV in the germline V gene. Deletions cut 5 bases from V and 2 bases from J, with 19 bases between. This CDR3 is CASSLTGSRGPYNEQFF. The CDR3 nucleotides are TGTGCCAGCAGCCTTACAGGGTCCCGAGGCCCCTACAATGAGCAGTTCTTC.

This chain joins TRBV19 and TRBJ2-3; D is ambiguous. Trimming removed 1 base at V and 0 bases at J, with 14 bases between. Germline V lookup: CDR1 LNHDA, CDR2 SQIVND (reference sequence). The CDR3 is 17 amino acids. This chain's CDR3 is CASSIVSIPSSTDTQYF. CDR3 DNA sequence: TGTGCCAGTAGTATAGTCTCCATTCCCTCTAGCACAGATACGCAGTATTTT.